This TCR beta chain was retrieved from a study of shared clonotypes between healthy human individuals. Whole-study results and caveats: Sampling included only blood; tissue repertoires likely differ.

There are 16 residues in the CDR3. Cells designated naive CD8 were CD45RO-negative and were positively selected for CCR7, with terminally differentiated effector memory CD45RA+ cells excluded. Note on this clone: Its antigen is as yet unknown.

It was approximately 0.2 ug DNA, about 30,000 T cell genomes, that sorted-subset replicate PCRs used. Profiled with immunoSEQ multiplex PCR; TCRdb holds only in-frame clones, not every one. The sample shows about 700,000 clones, about 91% of them seen only once. The source is a man aged 25-45 years in good health. V and J are TRBV21-1 and TRBJ1-1. TRBV21-1 represents a pseudogene. Sequenced material: naive CD8+ T cells sorted from blood. The CDR3 loop reads CASSRQLGGLNTEAFF. Written as DNA, the CDR3 is TGTGCCAGCAGCAGACAACTCGGGGGCTTGAACACTGAAGCTTTCTTT.